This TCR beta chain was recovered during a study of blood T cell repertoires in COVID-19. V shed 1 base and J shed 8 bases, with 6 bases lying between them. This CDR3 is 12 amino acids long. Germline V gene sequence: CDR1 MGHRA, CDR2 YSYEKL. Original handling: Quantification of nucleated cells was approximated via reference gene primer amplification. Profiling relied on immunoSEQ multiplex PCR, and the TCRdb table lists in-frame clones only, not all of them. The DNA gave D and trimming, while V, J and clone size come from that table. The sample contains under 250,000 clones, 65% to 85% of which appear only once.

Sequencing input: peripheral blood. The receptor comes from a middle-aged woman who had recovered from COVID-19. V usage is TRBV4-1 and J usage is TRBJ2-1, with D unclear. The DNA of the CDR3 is TGCGCCAGCAGCCAAGCCAGGTATGAGCAGTTCTTC. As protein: CASSQARYEQFF.